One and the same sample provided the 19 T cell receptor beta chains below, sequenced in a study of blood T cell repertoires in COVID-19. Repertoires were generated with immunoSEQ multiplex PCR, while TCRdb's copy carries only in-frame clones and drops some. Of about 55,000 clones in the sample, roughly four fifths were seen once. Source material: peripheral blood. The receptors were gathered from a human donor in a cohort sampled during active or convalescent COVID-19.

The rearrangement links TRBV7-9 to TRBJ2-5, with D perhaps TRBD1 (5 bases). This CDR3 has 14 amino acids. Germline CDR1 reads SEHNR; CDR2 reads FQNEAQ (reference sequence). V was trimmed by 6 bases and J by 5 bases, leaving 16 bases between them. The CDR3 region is CASSLGDWSETQYF. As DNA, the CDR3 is TGTGCCAGCAGTCTAGGGGATTGGAGTGAGACCCAGTACTTC.

The DNA of the CDR3 is TGCGCCAGCAGCCAATCAAGCGGCCAACAAGAGACCCAGTACTTC. It encodes CASSQSSGQQETQYF. The V call is TRBV4-3, the J call TRBJ2-5, with a possible D match to TRBD2 (5 bases). CDR3 length: 15 amino acids. V was pared by 2 bases and J by 2 bases, with 12 bases between. In germline, CDR1 is LGHNA, CDR2 YSLEER.

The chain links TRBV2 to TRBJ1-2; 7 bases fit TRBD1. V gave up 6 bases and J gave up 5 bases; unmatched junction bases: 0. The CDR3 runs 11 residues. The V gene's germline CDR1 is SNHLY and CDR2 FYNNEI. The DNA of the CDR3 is TGTGCCAGCAGACAGGGGTATGGCTACACCTTC. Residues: CASRQGYGYTF.

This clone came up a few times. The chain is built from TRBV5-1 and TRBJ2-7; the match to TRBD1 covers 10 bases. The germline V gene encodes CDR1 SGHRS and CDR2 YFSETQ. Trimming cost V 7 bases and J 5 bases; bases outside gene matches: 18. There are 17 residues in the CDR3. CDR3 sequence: CASRPSPHRDRGNEQYF. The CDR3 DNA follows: TGCGCCAGCCGCCCGAGCCCCCACCGGGACAGGGGCAACGAGCAGTACTTC.

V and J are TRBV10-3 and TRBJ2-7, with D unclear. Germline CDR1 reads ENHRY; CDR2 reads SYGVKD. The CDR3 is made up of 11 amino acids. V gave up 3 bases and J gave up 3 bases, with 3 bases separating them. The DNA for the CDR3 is TGTGCCATCAGTGACGGCTACGAGCAGTACTTC. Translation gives CAISDGYEQYF.

The CDR3 region is CARGRGDYEQYF. The CDR3 DNA follows: TGTGCCAGGGGTCGGGGGGACTACGAGCAGTACTTC. V and J are TRBV2 and TRBJ2-7, with TRBD2 matching 7 bases. Per germline, CDR1 SNHLY and CDR2 FYNNEI. The CDR3 loop spans 12 amino acids. V gave up 9 bases and J gave up 3 bases; unmatched junction bases: 5.

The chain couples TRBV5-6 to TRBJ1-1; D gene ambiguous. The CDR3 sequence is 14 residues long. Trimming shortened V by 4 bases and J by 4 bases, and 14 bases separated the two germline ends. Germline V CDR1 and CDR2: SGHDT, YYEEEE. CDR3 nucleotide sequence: TGTGCCAGCAGCGTGGTGGGAGGCAGCACTGAAGCTTTCTTT. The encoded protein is CASSVVGGSTEAFF.

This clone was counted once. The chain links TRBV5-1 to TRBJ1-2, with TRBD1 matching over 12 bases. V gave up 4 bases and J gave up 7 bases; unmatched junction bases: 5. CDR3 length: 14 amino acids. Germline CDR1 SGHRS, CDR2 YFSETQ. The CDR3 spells CASSGGQGASGYTF. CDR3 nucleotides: TGCGCCAGCAGCGGGGGACAGGGGGCGTCTGGCTACACCTTC.

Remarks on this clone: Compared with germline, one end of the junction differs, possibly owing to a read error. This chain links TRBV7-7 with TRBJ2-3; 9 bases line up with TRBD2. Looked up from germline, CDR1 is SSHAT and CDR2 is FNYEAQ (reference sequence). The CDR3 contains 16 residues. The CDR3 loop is CASSPRASGAGNTQYF. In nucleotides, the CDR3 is TGTGCTAGCAGCCCCCGGGCTAGCGGGGCTGGAAATACGCAGTATTTT.

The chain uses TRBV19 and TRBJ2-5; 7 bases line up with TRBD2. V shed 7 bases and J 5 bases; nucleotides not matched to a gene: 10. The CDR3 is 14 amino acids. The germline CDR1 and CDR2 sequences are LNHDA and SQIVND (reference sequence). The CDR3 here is CASTPSGERETQYF. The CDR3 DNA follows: TGTGCCAGTACGCCGAGCGGGGAGCGGGAGACCCAGTACTTC.

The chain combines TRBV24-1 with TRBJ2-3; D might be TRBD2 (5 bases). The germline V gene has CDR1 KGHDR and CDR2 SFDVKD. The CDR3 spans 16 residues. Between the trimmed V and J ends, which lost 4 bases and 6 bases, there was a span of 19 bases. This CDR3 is CATSEAAIGGADTQYF. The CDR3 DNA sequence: TGTGCCACCAGTGAGGCAGCAATAGGAGGAGCGGATACGCAGTATTTT.

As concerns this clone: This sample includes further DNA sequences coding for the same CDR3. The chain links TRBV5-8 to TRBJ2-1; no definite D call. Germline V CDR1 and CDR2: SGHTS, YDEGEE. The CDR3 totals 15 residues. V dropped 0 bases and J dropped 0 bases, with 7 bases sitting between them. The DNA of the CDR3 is TGTGCCAGCAGCTTGGCCCTAAGCTCCTACAATGAGCAGTTCTTC. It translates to CASSLALSSYNEQFF.

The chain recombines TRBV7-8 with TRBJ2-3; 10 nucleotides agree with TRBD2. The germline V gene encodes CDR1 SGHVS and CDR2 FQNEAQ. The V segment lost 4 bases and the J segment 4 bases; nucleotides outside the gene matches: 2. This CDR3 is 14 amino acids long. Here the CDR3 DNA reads TGTGCCAGCAGCTCGGGACTAGCGCCAGATACGCAGTATTTT. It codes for CASSSGLAPDTQYF. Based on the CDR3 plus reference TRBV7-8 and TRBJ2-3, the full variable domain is GAGVSQSPRYKVAKRGQDVALRCDPISGHVSLFWYQQALGQGPEFLTYFQNEAQLDKSGLPSDRFFAERPEGSVSTLKIQRTQQEDSAVYLCASSSGLAPDTQYFGPGTRLTVL.

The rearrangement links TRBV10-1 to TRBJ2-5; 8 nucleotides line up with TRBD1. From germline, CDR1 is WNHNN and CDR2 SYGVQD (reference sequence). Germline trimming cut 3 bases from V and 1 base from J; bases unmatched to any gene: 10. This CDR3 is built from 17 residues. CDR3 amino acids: CASSERRGTGVQETQYF. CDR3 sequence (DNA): TGCGCCAGCAGTGAAAGAAGAGGGACAGGCGTCCAAGAGACCCAGTACTTC.

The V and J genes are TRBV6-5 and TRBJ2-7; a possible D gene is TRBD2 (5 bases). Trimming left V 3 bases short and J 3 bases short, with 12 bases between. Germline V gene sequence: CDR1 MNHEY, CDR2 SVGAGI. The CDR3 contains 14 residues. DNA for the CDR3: TGTGCCAGCAGTTATGGGAGTATATACTACGAGCAGTACTTC. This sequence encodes CASSYGSIYYEQYF.

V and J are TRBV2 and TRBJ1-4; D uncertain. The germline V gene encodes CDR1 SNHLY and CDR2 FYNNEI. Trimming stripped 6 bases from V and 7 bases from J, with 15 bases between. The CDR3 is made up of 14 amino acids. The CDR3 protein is CASRKEGGSEKLFF. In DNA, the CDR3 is TGTGCCAGCAGAAAGGAGGGAGGAAGTGAAAAACTGTTTTTT.

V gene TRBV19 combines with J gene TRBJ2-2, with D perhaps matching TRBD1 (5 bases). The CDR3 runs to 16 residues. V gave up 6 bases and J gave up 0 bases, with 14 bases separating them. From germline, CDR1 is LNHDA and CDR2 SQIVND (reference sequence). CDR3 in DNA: TGTGCCAGTAGGGCGACAGAAAGAACGAACACCGGGGAGCTGTTTTTT. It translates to CASRATERTNTGELFF.

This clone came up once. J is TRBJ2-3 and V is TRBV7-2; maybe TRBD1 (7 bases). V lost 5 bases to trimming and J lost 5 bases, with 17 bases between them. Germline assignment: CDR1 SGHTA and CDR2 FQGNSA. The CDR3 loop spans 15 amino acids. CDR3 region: CASSPVQGGLDTQYF. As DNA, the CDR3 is TGTGCCAGCAGCCCGGTGCAGGGGGGCCTAGATACGCAGTATTTT.

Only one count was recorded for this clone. CDR3 protein: CASSLVRGNEQFF. The CDR3 bases are TGTGCCAGCAGCTTAGTAAGGGGCAATGAGCAGTTCTTC. This sequence joins TRBV7-2 and TRBJ2-1, with D possibly being TRBD1 (5 bases). The ends were cut back, 1 base at V and 6 bases at J, with 7 bases in the middle. Germline CDR1 and CDR2: SGHTA and FQGNSA. The length of the CDR3 is 13 residues. The complete variable domain, with remaining parts taken from reference TRBV7-2 and TRBJ2-1, reads GAGVSQSPSNKVTEKGKDVELRCDPISGHTALYWYRQSLGQGLEFLIYFQGNSAPDKSGLPSDRFSAERTGGSVSTLTIQRTQQEDSAVYLCASSLVRGNEQFFGPGTRLTVL.